The 32 T cell receptor beta chains below were found in one sample sequenced in a study of T-cell memory formation after mild COVID-19. TCRdb called the 5' RACE reads again in MiXCR, with one record for every CDR3 protein. The sample lists 250,000 or so distinct CDR3 sequences, over 9% seen once, with around 20% in the top ten. Source material: PBMCs or a T cell subset sorted from them (not recorded which). The receptors stem from a man aged 18-30 years who had mild COVID-19 (a few samples of this study predate the infection). Cell type and time point are not known.

The chain joins TRBV13 to TRBJ2-7; TRBD1 is a possible D gene (6 bases). CDR1 PRHDT and CDR2 FYEKMQ come from the germline V gene (reference sequence). Trimming left V 5 bases short and J 6 bases short, with 11 bases between. The CDR3 sequence is 12 residues long. CDR3 in amino acids: CASSVNRVEQYF. The CDR3 DNA reads TGTGCCAGCAGCGTAAACAGGGTCGAGCAGTACTTC.

This clonotype came up a few times. This chain joins TRBV6-2 or TRBV6-3 and TRBJ1-2; unclear D gene. The CDR3 is made up of 13 amino acids. Deletions cut 6 bases from V and 4 bases from J, with 12 bases between. Germline CDR1 and CDR2: MNHEY and SVGEGT. CDR3 loop: CASRLDKLYGYTF. CDR3 nucleotides: TGTGCCAGCAGGCTCGACAAACTCTATGGCTACACCTTC.

The V call is TRBV30, the J call TRBJ2-2; the D gene is possibly TRBD1 (6 bases). Trimming cost V 5 bases and J 0 bases, with 10 bases left between them. Germline values: CDR1 GTSNPN, CDR2 SVGIG (reference sequence). CDR3 length: 14 amino acids. For the CDR3, the DNA is TGTGCCTGGGAAAGGACAGCGAACACCGGGGAGCTGTTTTTT. This sequence encodes CAWERTANTGELFF. Drawing the rest from reference TRBV30 and TRBJ2-2, the complete variable domain is SQTIHQWPATLVQPVGSPLSLECTVEGTSNPNLYWYRQAAGRGLQLLFYSVGIGQISSEVPQNLSASRPQDRQFILSSKKLLLSDSGFYLCAWERTANTGELFFGEGSRLTVL.

The rearrangement joins TRBV29-1 to TRBJ1-5, with D unclear. The CDR3 spans 14 residues. The V gene lost 3 bases and the J gene lost 6 bases, with 15 bases spanning the gap. Germline V gene sequence: CDR1 SQVTM, CDR2 ANQGSEA. CDR3 nucleotide sequence: TGCAGCGTTGAGTCACTCAGATCAGGTCAGCCCCAGCATTTT. Its translation: CSVESLRSGQPQHF.

The chain links TRBV7-2 to TRBJ1-1; 7 positions agree with TRBD1. V shed 5 bases, J shed 11 bases, and the junction held 14 bases outside the gene matches. There are 14 residues in the CDR3. Germline V gene lookup returns CDR1 SGHTA and CDR2 FQGNSA. The CDR3 reads CASSPPGQSLRAFF. CDR3 nucleotide sequence: TGTGCCAGCAGCCCACCGGGACAGTCATTGAGGGCTTTCTTT.

A few counts support this clonotype. This sequence joins TRBV6-5 and TRBJ2-7; 7 nucleotides line up with TRBD1. The CDR3 covers 13 residues. Trimming removed 2 bases from V and 7 bases from J; junction bases left unmatched: 5. Germline-derived CDR1 and CDR2 are MNHEY and SVGAGI. As DNA, the CDR3 is TGTGCCAGCAGTTACGGGGACAGATCGGAGCAGTACGTC. Encoded protein: CASSYGDRSEQYV.

In this sample, this clonotype turned up a few times. The rearrangement joins TRBV6-5 to TRBJ2-3; tentative D call: TRBD2 (7 bases). The CDR3 runs to 16 residues. V lost 2 bases, J lost 3 bases, and 15 bases lay in between. Germline V lookup: CDR1 MNHEY, CDR2 SVGAGI. The CDR3 is CASSYVRGGTTDTQYF. The CDR3 bases are TGTGCCAGCAGTTACGTGAGGGGGGGTACGACAGATACGCAGTATTTT.

This clonotype was counted only a few times. The chain recombines TRBV18 with TRBJ1-5; D uncertain. V lost 3 bases to trimming and J lost 7 bases, with 10 bases between them. CDR1 KGHSH and CDR2 LQKENI come from the germline V gene. CDR3 length: 13 residues. CDR3 DNA: TGTGCCAGCTCACCTTTTAACGACCAGCCCCAGCATTTT. Translation gives CASSPFNDQPQHF.

This clonotype was counted between two and nine times. The rearrangement uses TRBV4-3 and TRBJ2-5; TRBD2 aligns across 9 bases. There are 18 residues in the CDR3. Germline CDR1 LGHNA, CDR2 YSLEER. The V segment lost 0 bases and the J segment 3 bases; nucleotides outside the gene matches: 11. The CDR3 region is CASSQEFSRASGKETQYF. In nucleotides, the CDR3 is TGCGCCAGCAGCCAAGAGTTCAGCCGAGCTAGCGGGAAAGAGACCCAGTACTTC.

In this sample, this clonotype turned up a few times. The gene calls are TRBV5-8 and TRBJ2-7; 7 nucleotides align to TRBD1. J gave up 7 bases and V 3 bases, and 4 bases lay outside the gene matches. Germline CDR1 reads SGHTS; CDR2 reads YDEGEE. This CDR3 is 12 amino acids long. The CDR3: CASSYRGKEQYF. CDR3 sequence (DNA): TGTGCCAGCAGCTACAGGGGTAAGGAGCAGTACTTC.

This clonotype was seen a few times. This chain links TRBV5-1 with TRBJ2-2; D ambiguous. Trimming left V 2 bases short and J 3 bases short, with 14 bases between. Germline lookup yields CDR1 SGHRS and CDR2 YFSETQ. This CDR3 has 16 amino acids. CDR3 loop: CASSFLGVEDTGELFF. The DNA of the CDR3 is TGCGCCAGCAGCTTCCTTGGGGTTGAGGACACCGGGGAGCTGTTTTTT.

The V and J genes are TRBV23-1 and TRBJ1-4; D gene uncertain. TRBV23-1 is annotated as an ORF whose role is uncertain. The CDR3 has 18 amino acids. V was cut by 2 bases and J by 0 bases, with 16 bases left in between. CDR3 bases: TGCGCCAGCAGTCAAAGGCAGGAGGACGTTGCAACTAATGAAAAACTGTTTTTT. Translating it yields CASSQRQEDVATNEKLFF.

This clonotype has only a few counts. The chain uses TRBV29-1 and TRBJ2-3; 11 bases are a match to TRBD1. The CDR3 is 14 residues long. Trimming cost V 6 bases and J 3 bases; bases outside gene matches: 5. Germline CDR1 and CDR2: SQVTM and ANQGSEA. CDR3 sequence (DNA): TGCAGCGTCGCCTGGGACAGGGGGACAGATACGCAGTATTTT. Its protein is CSVAWDRGTDTQYF.

This clonotype was seen more than once but under ten times. The chain combines TRBV6-6 with TRBJ2-7; D is perhaps TRBD2 (6 bases). Germline V gene lookup returns CDR1 MNHNY and CDR2 SVGAGI (reference sequence). CDR3 length equals 13 residues. V shed 7 bases and J shed 3 bases, with 13 bases lying between them. CDR3 nucleotides: TGTGCCAGCACCTGGGAGGTAAGCTACGAGCAGTACTTC. It translates to CASTWEVSYEQYF.

A few counts support this clonotype. The chain carries TRBV6-2 or TRBV6-3 and TRBJ2-7; either TRBD1 or TRBD2 may supply D (7 bases each). Germline V gene sequence: CDR1 MNHEY, CDR2 SVGEGT. Deletions cut 6 bases from V and 5 bases from J, with 11 bases between. The CDR3 loop spans 12 amino acids. CDR3 DNA: TGTGCCAGCAGGCGGGGGACAGACGAGCAGTACGTC. Encoded protein: CASRRGTDEQYV.

This clonotype was counted only a few times. The chain uses TRBV7-8 and TRBJ2-7; D not resolved. V was cut by 1 base and J by 3 bases, with 7 bases left in between. The CDR3 spans 13 residues. Germline CDR1 is SGHVS and CDR2 is FQNEAQ. The CDR3 loop reads CASSLEVFYEQYF. The DNA for the CDR3 is TGTGCCAGCAGCTTAGAGGTTTTCTACGAGCAGTACTTC.

The CDR3 here is CATSTRDTEAFF. DNA of the CDR3: TGTGCCACCAGCACCAGGGACACTGAAGCTTTCTTT. The chain recombines TRBV15 with TRBJ1-1; possibly TRBD1 for D (5 bases). Germline values: CDR1 LNHNV, CDR2 YYDKDF (reference sequence). This CDR3 spans 12 amino acids. Trimming pared 4 bases from V and 3 bases from J, leaving 6 bases between.

The chain joins TRBV4-1 to TRBJ2-3; 7 bases fit TRBD1. Trimming removed 4 bases from V and 5 bases from J; junction bases left unmatched: 15. Germline CDR1 MGHRA, CDR2 YSYEKL. The CDR3 runs 17 residues. CDR3 residues: CASSLARTGARGDTQYF. The CDR3 DNA sequence: TGCGCCAGCAGCCTCGCCCGAACAGGGGCCCGGGGAGATACGCAGTATTTT.

There are a few counts of this clonotype. The rearrangement uses TRBV20-1 and TRBJ2-7; TRBD1 matches at 11 bases. The V and J ends lost 6 bases and 4 bases, in that order; junction bases with no gene match: 5. The germline CDR1 and CDR2 sequences are DFQATT and SNEGSKA (reference sequence). The CDR3 length is 13 residues. As DNA, the CDR3 is TGCAGTGCCACCGGGACAGGGGGATACGAGCAGTACGTC. This translates into CSATGTGGYEQYV.

The gene calls are TRBV15 and TRBJ1-1; no clear D. The CDR3 is 13 residues long. Germline V CDR1 and CDR2: LNHNV, YYDKDF (reference sequence). Trimming shortened V by 8 bases and J by 4 bases, and 14 bases separated the two germline ends. CDR3 in DNA: TGTGCCACCCGAGAGGGCTGGGGCACTGAAGCTTTCTTT. Amino acid sequence: CATREGWGTEAFF.

This sequence joins TRBV4-2 and TRBJ2-3; weak D call: TRBD2 (5 bases). The CDR3 runs 14 residues. Germline values: CDR1 LGHNA, CDR2 YNFKEQ. V was shortened by 4 bases and J by 4 bases, with 12 bases between the two germline ends. In DNA, the CDR3 is TGTGCCAGCAGCCCCCGGGGTAGCCCAGATACGCAGTATTTT. It encodes CASSPRGSPDTQYF.

This clonotype was seen many times. The chain links TRBV5-1 to TRBJ2-3, with 12 bases identical to TRBD2. Germline values: CDR1 SGHRS, CDR2 YFSETQ. The CDR3 loop spans 16 amino acids. V was pared by 0 bases and J by 4 bases, with 3 bases of the junction left unmatched. The CDR3 nucleotides are TGCGCCAGCAGCTTGGCGACTAGCGGGGGAGCAGATACGCAGTATTTT. Translated: CASSLATSGGADTQYF.

This clonotype was seen a handful of times. The rearrangement links TRBV2 to TRBJ2-7; no clear D. The CDR3 is 14 residues long. CDR1 and CDR2 from the germline V gene are SNHLY and FYNNEI. Between the trimmed V and J ends, which lost 6 bases and 2 bases, there was a span of 14 bases. CDR3 in DNA: TGTGCCAGCAGCCTGCTAAGAGGCCCCTACGAGCAGTACTTC. The encoded protein is CASSLLRGPYEQYF. Drawing the rest from reference TRBV2 and TRBJ2-7, the complete variable domain is EPEVTQTPSHQVTQMGQEVILRCVPISNHLYFYWYRQILGQKVEFLVSFYNNEISEKSEIFDDQFSVERPDGSNFTLKIRSTKLEDSAMYFCASSLLRGPYEQYFGPGTRLTVT.

The CDR3 DNA sequence: TGCAGTGCCATGCAGGGAAGAGGCAATGAGCAGTTCTTC. Protein sequence: CSAMQGRGNEQFF. The chain joins TRBV20-1 to TRBJ2-1, with D tentatively TRBD1 (5 bases). V lost 6 bases and J lost 6, with 15 bases in between. This CDR3 is built from 13 residues. CDR1 DFQATT and CDR2 SNEGSKA come from the germline V gene (reference sequence).

The chain is built from TRBV29-1 and TRBJ1-2; D gene ambiguous. The ends were cut back, 6 bases at V and 2 bases at J, with 13 bases in the middle. CDR1 SQVTM and CDR2 ANQGSEA come from the germline V gene. This CDR3 has 13 residues. The CDR3 region has the DNA TGCAGCGTACTTCGGACGGAGAACTATGGCTACACCTTC. It is translated as CSVLRTENYGYTF.

The chain combines TRBV7-2 with TRBJ1-5, with D uncertain. Looked up from germline, CDR1 is SGHTA and CDR2 is FQGNSA. The length of the CDR3 is 13 residues. The V end was cut by 3 bases, the J end by 11 bases, with 14 bases between. Here the CDR3 reads CASSFSAEKSQHF. The DNA for the CDR3 is TGTGCCAGCAGCTTCTCTGCGGAAAAGTCCCAGCATTTT.

This clonotype was detected a few times. This sequence joins TRBV7-8 and TRBJ2-1; 8 bases match TRBD2. Germline trimming cut 4 bases from V and 10 bases from J; bases unmatched to any gene: 3. The CDR3 extends over 12 amino acids. CDR1 is SGHVS, CDR2 FQNEAQ, per germline. CDR3 residues: CASSSGRGEQFF. The CDR3 coding sequence is TGTGCCAGCAGCTCCGGGAGGGGAGAGCAGTTCTTC.

This clonotype was detected only a few times. This chain uses TRBV10-3 with TRBJ2-1; 10 nucleotides match TRBD2. The ends lost 7 bases at V and 8 bases at J; junction bases unmatched: 11. This CDR3 spans 15 amino acids. Germline CDR1 and CDR2: ENHRY and SYGVKD. The CDR3 bases are TGTGCCATCACCCTCCAGCGGGGGGGCCGAGATGAGCAGTTCTTC. This translates into CAITLQRGGRDEQFF.

This clonotype has more than one count but fewer than ten. The CDR3 region is CASLRDTEAFF. The CDR3 nucleotides read TGTGCCAGCCTCAGGGACACTGAAGCTTTCTTT. V gene TRBV7-9 combines with J gene TRBJ1-1, with TRBD1 as a possible D gene (5 bases). Trimming removed 8 bases at V and 3 bases at J, with 7 bases between. The CDR3 length is 11 residues. Germline-derived CDR1 and CDR2 are SEHNR and FQNEAQ (reference sequence).

The chain couples TRBV4-1 to TRBJ2-3, with D uncertain. In germline, CDR1 is MGHRA, CDR2 YSYEKL. V lost 10 bases and J 4 bases, leaving 9 bases between the germline ends. There are 11 residues in the CDR3. DNA for the CDR3: TGCGCCACCAGAGGCCCAGATACGCAGTATTTT. This translates into CATRGPDTQYF.

This chain uses TRBV5-6 with TRBJ1-1; the D is unclear. With 0 bases removed from V and 4 bases from J, the gap between germline ends came to 10 bases. CDR1 is SGHDT, CDR2 YYEEEE, per germline. This CDR3 region has 14 residues. The CDR3 nucleotides read TGTGCCAGCAGCTTGGTTCCCACGGGCACTGAAGCTTTCTTT. This encodes CASSLVPTGTEAFF. Full variable domain (rest looked up from reference TRBV5-6 and TRBJ1-1): DAGVTQSPTHLIKTRGQQVTLRCSPKSGHDTVSWYQQALGQGPQFIFQYYEEEERQRGNFPDRFSGHQFPNYSSELNVNALLLGDSALYLCASSLVPTGTEAFFGQGTRLTVV.

Note on this clonotype: A much larger clone differs from this one at a single base, so this may be a read error. V usage is TRBV6-5 and J usage is TRBJ1-1; D remains ambiguous. V shed 7 bases and J shed 0 bases, with 9 bases lying between them. This CDR3 spans 13 amino acids. Per the germline V gene, CDR1 is MNHEY and CDR2 is SVGAGI. The CDR3 protein is CASTLGLNTEAFF. DNA for the CDR3: TGTGCCAGCACCTTAGGACTGAACACTGAAGCTTTCTTT.